The clone carrying this T cell receptor beta chain occurred many times. Its antigen remains unidentified. The sample comes from a study of T cell repertoires in cytomegalovirus infection. Study-wide background: Shared public TCR beta signatures pointed to both CMV infection and a matching HLA type. Study-wide findings and caveats: HLA-C-restricted TCR beta clonotypes specific for CMV led the ex vivo response.

V gave up 5 bases and J gave up 2 bases, with 7 bases separating them. The CDR3 runs to 12 residues. Germline-derived CDR1 and CDR2 are SGHVS and FQNEAQ. TCRdb analysed the reads with MiXCR anew, one entry per CDR3 protein. The table includes 650,000 to 900,000 distinct CDR3 sequences, around 29% detected once. This TCR derives from a human donor in good health (CMV status not recorded). Some clones in this sample may be carry-over from other donors' samples. The source was cultured CD8+ T cells from PBMCs, collected from culture after CMV antigen stimulation. The V and J genes are TRBV7-8 and TRBJ2-7; D may be TRBD2 (5 bases). CDR3 DNA: TGTGCCAGCAGCCCCGGGACCTACGAGCAGTACGTC. This translates into CASSPGTYEQYV.